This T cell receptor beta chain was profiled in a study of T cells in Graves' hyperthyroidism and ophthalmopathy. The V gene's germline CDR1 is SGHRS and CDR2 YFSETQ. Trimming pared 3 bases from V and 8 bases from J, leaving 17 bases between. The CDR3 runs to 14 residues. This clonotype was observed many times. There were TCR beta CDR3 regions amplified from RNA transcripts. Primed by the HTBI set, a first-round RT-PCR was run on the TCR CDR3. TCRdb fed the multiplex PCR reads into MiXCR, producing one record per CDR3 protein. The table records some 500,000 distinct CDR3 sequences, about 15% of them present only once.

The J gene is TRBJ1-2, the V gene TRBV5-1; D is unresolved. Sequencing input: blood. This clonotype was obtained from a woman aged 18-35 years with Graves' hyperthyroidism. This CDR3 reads CASSSLEAIRGYTF. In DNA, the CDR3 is TGCGCCAGCAGCTCTCTCGAGGCGATTCGCGGCTACACCTTC. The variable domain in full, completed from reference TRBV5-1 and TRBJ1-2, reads KAGVTQTPRYLIKTRGQQVTLSCSPISGHRSVSWYQQTPGQGLQFLFEYFSETQRNKGNFPGRFSGRQFSNSRSEMNVSTLELGDSALYLCASSSLEAIRGYTFGSGTRLTVV.